Sample share makes the clone carrying this T cell receptor beta chain medium-sized. The antigen remains undetermined. The read ends 3 residues before the CDR3 terminus; that terminus is restored from the germline J gene. Patients and controls were mostly of Caucasian heritage. This record belongs to a study of T cell clonality in common variable immunodeficiency. TCRdb keeps only in-frame clones here, not all; method: immunoSEQ multiplex PCR. The sample is made up of under 20,000 clones, none counted only once. Study-wide results and limits: Fewer deletions and N-nucleotide insertions were reportedly seen in common variable immunodeficiency TCR beta sequences. CVID subjects had higher TCRbeta clonality than healthy controls, most marked in about a third.

J gave up 4 bases and V 2 bases, and 5 bases lay outside the gene matches. The germline V gene has CDR1 GTSNPN and CDR2 SVGIG (reference sequence). This CDR3 spans 15 amino acids. The J gene is TRBJ2-3, the V gene TRBV30; 11 nucleotides match TRBD2. The sequencing input was peripheral blood mononuclear cells. The clonotype comes from a human donor with common variable immunodeficiency. The CDR3 here is CAWSLVAGGPDTQYF. The part of the CDR3 DNA that was read is TGTGCCTGGAGTTTGGTAGCGGGAGGGCCAGATACG.